This TCR beta chain is from a study of blood T cells in healthy people across ages (dated by TCRdb to about 2015). Broadly, across the study: In model experiments, template switching captured roughly one uniquely barcoded TCR beta cDNA molecule for every two T cells. To track age-related changes in TCR beta repertoire diversity, the study relied on deep sequencing normalized with unique cDNA molecular identifiers. Four age groups were formed from the donors: young (average 16 years), middle-aged (approximately 39), aged (roughly 59) and long-lived (more than 75). To avoid experimental bias, donors of different ages were randomly spread across the sequencing lanes. Two additional independent replicas of 1 million unique cDNA reads from the same blood draw were analyzed for two donors (one aged 18 to 29 and one aged 80 or older). Study-level results and caveats: A strong correlation was found between observed TCR beta diversity and the percentage of naive T cells measured by flow cytometry. Estimates of total diversity based on one million sequenced T cells were regarded as lower bounds and as underestimates. Conclusive comparison of naive and antigen-experienced compartments was prevented by the profiling of bulk unsorted PBMCs. Because donor CMV infection status was unknown, age-related changes in expanded clonotypes were potentially confounded. Compared with the aged group, the long-lived group had more naive CD4+ T cells, fewer expanded clones and increased TCR diversity, suggesting age selection. As age increased, observed TCR beta diversity per million T cells dropped in a roughly linear way, and a significant reduction was already evident by age about 40.

The donors were roughly 40 Caucasian individuals from Russia, aged roughly 6 to 100 years, who were systemically healthy. Each donor gave roughly 9.5 milliliters of peripheral blood, collected into EDTA-treated Vacutainer tubes. Ficoll-Paque density-gradient centrifugation was used to isolate PBMCs, with at least 6.5 million per sample. Total RNA was extracted from PBMCs with Trizol reagent, with at least 6 micrograms obtained per sample. Naive CD45RAhigh/CD27high T cell percentages were measured by flow cytometry on a PBMC aliquot from every donor. The library relied on 5' RACE. The data were produced on an Illumina HiSeq 2500. A second roughly 7 to 11 cycle PCR used a sample-barcoded 5' primer and a J-beta primer mix. A unique molecular identifier was introduced onto each TCR beta cDNA molecule by a template-switch 5' adaptor carrying 12 random nucleotides. At least 2.5 million CDR3-containing paired-end reads were obtained from each sample. First-strand cDNA synthesis was performed from all RNA using the Mint cDNA synthesis kit, with priming by a TRBC-specific oligonucleotide. After uracil-DNA glycosylase treatment, a first 18-cycle PCR used universal primers M1SS and BC2_uni_R on all cDNA. In the source study's methods: For normalization, 1 million high-quality reads were randomly selected from each sample, with every read carrying a distinct molecular identifier. Instead of being binned into consensus sequences, reads with shared molecular identifiers were discarded. MiTCR, with a Q25 quality threshold and the strictest error-elimination algorithm, was used for CDR3 identification, clonotype clustering and error correction. Lower-bound total TCR beta diversity was estimated with a nonparametric unseen species model using Euler transformation. TCRdb ran its own pipeline on the public reads, namely fastp trimming at Q25 and MiXCR clone calling, and kept in-frame beta chains. All rows with the same CDR3 protein become a single entry with the most common DNA and genes. TCRdb, rather than the study authors, made the V and J calls. The sample contains about 640,000 distinct CDR3 sequences, about 53% of them found a single time. The ten top clones hold over 35% of the sample.

Of note for this clonotype: Its antigen remains undetermined. No base quality values were provided; no much bigger clone lies one nucleotide off.

The germline V gene supplies CDR1 SGHTA and CDR2 FQGNSA. Trimming accounts for 1 base at V and 2 bases at J, while the number of junction bases matched to no gene is 4. The CDR3 goes from the cysteine to the phenylalanine over 15 residues. This entry keeps only the CDR3 DNA: 45 bases, framed from base 1. Material: blood. This receptor was taken from a man aged 55 to 70 in good health. The rearrangement joined TRBV7-2 to TRBJ2-7, and TRBD2 aligns with 8 junction nucleotides. CDR3 loop: CASSLETGGPYEQYF. Here is the DNA: TGTGCCAGCAGCTTAGAGACGGGGGGGCCCTACGAGCAGTACTTC. With the rest looked up from the reference TRBV7-2 and TRBJ2-7 genes rather than sequenced, the full variable domain is GAGVSQSPSNKVTEKGKDVELRCDPISGHTALYWYRQSLGQGLEFLIYFQGNSAPDKSGLPSDRFSAERTGGSVSTLTIQRTQQEDSAVYLCASSLETGGPYEQYFGPGTRLTVT.